Listed below are T cell receptor beta chains from one sample, sequenced in a study of PD-1 blockade in classical Hodgkin lymphoma. TCRdb's table, derived via immunoSEQ multiplex PCR, lists solely in-frame clones and lacks some. Of about 8,100 clones listed, 82% were seen once; the top ten hold approximately 25%. Sequences were derived from CD8+ T cells from blood, sampled before the fourth cycle of nivolumab. Receptors originate from a human donor with classical Hodgkin lymphoma. Both conserved end residues are part of each CDR3. D genes are given only for firm matches. Rows give clone size only sometimes, using once, few, many, or a class for an expanded clone.

cdr3_length | clone_size | j_call | d_call | v_call | cdr3_aa | cdr3_nt
11 | . | TRBJ1-1 | . | TRBV7-9 | CASARLTEAFF | TGTGCCAGTGCGCGATTGACTGAAGCTTTCTTT
12 | . | TRBJ2-7 | . | TRBV6-1 | CASWSGGYEQYF | TGTGCCAGCTGGTCAGGCGGCTACGAGCAGTACTTC
16 | . | TRBJ1-2 | TRBD1 | TRBV7-9 | CASSPNLDRVDYGYTF | TGTGCCAGCAGCCCCAACTTAGACAGGGTCGACTATGGCTACACCTTC
16 | . | TRBJ1-5 | TRBD1 | TRBV18 | CASSSTSTGNNQPQHF | TGTGCCAGCTCCTCCACCTCGACAGGGAACAATCAGCCCCAGCATTTT
15 | . | TRBJ1-5 | . | TRBV19 | CASSIRGAGNQPQHF | TGTGCCAGTAGTATACGGGGAGCAGGGAATCAGCCCCAGCATTTT
16 | . | TRBJ2-3 | TRBD2 | TRBV4-1 | CASSQEAGGPGDTQYF | TGCGCCAGCAGCCAAGAAGCGGGGGGGCCGGGAGATACGCAGTATTTT
12 | . | TRBJ2-1 | . | TRBV7-6 | CASSPPGNEQFF | TGTGCCAGCAGCCCACCCGGCAATGAGCAGTTCTTC
15 | . | TRBJ2-4 | . | TRBV7-6 | CASSLGPVAKNIQYF | TGTGCCAGCAGCTTAGGACCCGTGGCCAAAAACATTCAGTACTTC
17 | . | TRBJ2-1 | TRBD2 | TRBV7-6 | CASSLDWRGGLHNEQFF | TGTGCCAGCAGCTTAGATTGGCGGGGGGGCCTACACAATGAGCAGTTCTTC
13 | once | TRBJ2-1 | . | TRBV30 | CAWSAGVHNEQFF | TGTGCCTGGAGTGCAGGAGTCCACAATGAGCAGTTCTTC
14 | . | TRBJ2-5 | TRBD1 | TRBV28 | CASSEDRGHETQYF | TGTGCCAGCAGTGAGGACAGGGGGCATGAGACCCAGTACTTC
13 | . | TRBJ1-5 | . | TRBV4-1 | CASSQNPVGPQHF | TGCGCCAGCAGCCAAAATCCGGTGGGGCCCCAGCATTTT
15 | few | TRBJ1-2 | . | TRBV4-1 | CASSQHVQGNYGYTF | TGCGCCAGCAGCCAACATGTCCAGGGCAACTATGGCTACACCTTC
14 | . | TRBJ2-7 | TRBD1 | TRBV27 | CASSPSGTGREQYF | TGTGCCAGCAGTCCGTCCGGGACAGGGCGGGAGCAGTACTTC
19 | medium-sized | TRBJ2-7 | . | TRBV21-1 | CASSKAWRDGRGTTYEQYF | TGTGCCAGCAGCAAAGCTTGGCGAGATGGGCGGGGGACCACCTACGAGCAGTACTTC
14 | few | TRBJ2-7 | . | TRBV5-1 | CTRAIDRRFYEQYF | TGCACTAGGGCTATAGATCGACGCTTCTACGAGCAGTACTTC
18 | . | TRBJ2-1 | TRBD1 | TRBV5-6 | CASSQISGGVSSYNEQFF | TGTGCCAGCAGCCAAATATCAGGGGGCGTAAGCTCCTACAATGAGCAGTTCTTC
14 | . | TRBJ1-6 | . | TRBV28 | CASIPTDYNSPLHF | TGTGCCAGCATCCCGACAGATTATAATTCACCCCTCCACTTT
14 | . | TRBJ2-1 | TRBD2 | TRBV7-9 | CASRRLAGGNEQFF | TGTGCCAGCAGGCGACTAGCGGGGGGAAATGAGCAGTTCTTC
14 | . | TRBJ2-3 | TRBD2 | TRBV6-4 | CASSSGGATDTQYF | TGTGCCAGCAGTAGCGGGGGGGCCACAGATACGCAGTATTTT
13 | few | TRBJ1-4 | . | TRBV5-5 | CASSFGVMRELFF | TGTGCCAGCAGCTTCGGCGTCATGAGAGAACTGTTTTTT
13 | once | TRBJ1-1 | . | TRBV5-1 | CASSGSGATEAFF | TGCGCCAGCAGCGGAAGTGGGGCCACTGAAGCTTTCTTT
15 | . | TRBJ1-5 | TRBD1 | TRBV5-5 | CASSLVWTGGQPQHF | TGTGCCAGCAGCTTGGTGTGGACAGGTGGACAGCCCCAGCATTTT
15 | . | TRBJ2-6 | . | TRBV21-1 | CASSPPGPGANVLTF | TGTGCCAGCAGCCCGCCGGGGCCTGGGGCCAACGTCCTGACTTTC
15 | . | TRBJ1-2 | . | TRBV5-3 | CASSPTGGPNYGYTF | TGTGCCAGCAGCCCTACCGGGGGCCCTAACTATGGCTACACCTTC
16 | . | TRBJ2-7 | TRBD1 | TRBV7-6 | CASSLAPGQGTYEQYF | TGTGCCAGCAGCTTAGCCCCGGGACAGGGGACCTACGAGCAGTACTTC
17 | once | TRBJ1-2 | . | TRBV11-2 | CASSLVPMFRDNYGYTF | TGTGCCAGCAGCTTAGTCCCCATGTTCCGGGACAACTATGGCTACACCTTC